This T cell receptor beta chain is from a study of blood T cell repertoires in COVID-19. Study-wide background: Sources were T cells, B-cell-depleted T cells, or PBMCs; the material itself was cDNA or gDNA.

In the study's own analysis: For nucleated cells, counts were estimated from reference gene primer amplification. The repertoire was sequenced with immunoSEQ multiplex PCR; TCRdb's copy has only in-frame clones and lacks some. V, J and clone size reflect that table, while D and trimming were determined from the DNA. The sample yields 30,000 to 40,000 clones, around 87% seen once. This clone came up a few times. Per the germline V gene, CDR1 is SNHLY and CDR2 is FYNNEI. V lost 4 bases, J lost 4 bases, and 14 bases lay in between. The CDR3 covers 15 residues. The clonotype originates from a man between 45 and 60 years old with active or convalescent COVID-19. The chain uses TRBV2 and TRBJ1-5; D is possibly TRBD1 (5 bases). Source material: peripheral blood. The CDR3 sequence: CASSGARVGNQPQHF. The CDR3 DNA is TGTGCCAGCAGTGGGGCCAGGGTGGGAAATCAGCCCCAGCATTTT. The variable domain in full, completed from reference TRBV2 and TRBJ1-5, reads EPEVTQTPSHQVTQMGQEVILRCVPISNHLYFYWYRQILGQKVEFLVSFYNNEISEKSEIFDDQFSVERPDGSNFTLKIRSTKLEDSAMYFCASSGARVGNQPQHFGDGTRLSIL.